The T cell receptor beta chain described here comes from a study of blood T cell repertoires in COVID-19. Study overall: Both acute and convalescent COVID-19 samples were obtained from the United States, Italy and Spain. Sources were T cells, B-cell-depleted T cells, or PBMCs; the material itself was cDNA or gDNA.

In the original analysis: It was from reference gene primer amplification that nucleated cell counts were estimated. TCRdb's copy holds only in-frame clones and misses some; the assay was immunoSEQ multiplex PCR. Clone size and V and J calls were adopted from that table, with D and trimming inferred from the DNA. The sample shows around 150,000 clones, about 90% of them seen only once. CDR1 and CDR2 from the germline V gene are SGHRS and YFSETQ. V was trimmed by 2 bases and J by 7 bases, leaving 16 bases between them. This CDR3 comprises 14 residues. The TCR comes from a woman between 55 and 75 years old with active or convalescent COVID-19. Material for sequencing was peripheral blood. This chain connects TRBV5-1 to TRBJ2-7; D is perhaps TRBD1 (5 bases). Here the CDR3 reads CASSLIRQGGEQYF. CDR3 DNA sequence: TGCGCCAGCAGCTTAATCCGGCAGGGTGGGGAGCAGTACTTC.